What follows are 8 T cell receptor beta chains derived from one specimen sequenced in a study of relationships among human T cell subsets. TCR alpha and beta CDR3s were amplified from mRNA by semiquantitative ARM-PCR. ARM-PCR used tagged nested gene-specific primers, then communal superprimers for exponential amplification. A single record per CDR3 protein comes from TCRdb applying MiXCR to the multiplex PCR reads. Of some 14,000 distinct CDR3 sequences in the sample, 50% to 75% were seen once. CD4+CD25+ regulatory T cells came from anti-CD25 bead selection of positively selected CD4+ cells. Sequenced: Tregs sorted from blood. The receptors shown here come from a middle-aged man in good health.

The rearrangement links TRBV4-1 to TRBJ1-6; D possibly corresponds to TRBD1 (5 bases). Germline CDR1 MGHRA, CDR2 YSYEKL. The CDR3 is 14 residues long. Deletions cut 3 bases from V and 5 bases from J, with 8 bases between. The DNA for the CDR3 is TGCGCCAGCAGCCAGCAGGGAAATAATTCACCCCTCCACTTT. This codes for CASSQQGNNSPLHF.

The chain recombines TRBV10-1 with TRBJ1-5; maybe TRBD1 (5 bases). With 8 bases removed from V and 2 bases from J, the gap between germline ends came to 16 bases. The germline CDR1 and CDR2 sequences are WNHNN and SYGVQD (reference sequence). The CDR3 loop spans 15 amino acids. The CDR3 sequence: CASPRGMCRNQPQHF. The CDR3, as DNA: TGCGCCAGCCCAAGGGGAATGTGTCGCAATCAGCCCCAGCATTTT.

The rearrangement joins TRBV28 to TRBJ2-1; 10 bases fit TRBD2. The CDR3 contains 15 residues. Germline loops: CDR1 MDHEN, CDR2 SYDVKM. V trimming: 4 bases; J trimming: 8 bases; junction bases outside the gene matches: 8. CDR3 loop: CASSSIAGGGDEQFF. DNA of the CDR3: TGTGCCAGCAGTTCCATAGCGGGAGGTGGGGATGAGCAGTTCTTC.

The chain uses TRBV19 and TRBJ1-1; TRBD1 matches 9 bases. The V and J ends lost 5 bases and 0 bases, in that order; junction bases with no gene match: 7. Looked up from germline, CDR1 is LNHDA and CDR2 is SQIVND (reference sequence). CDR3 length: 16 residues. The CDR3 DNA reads TGTGCCAGTAGTGCGGACAGGGGACAGATGAACACTGAAGCTTTCTTT. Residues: CASSADRGQMNTEAFF.

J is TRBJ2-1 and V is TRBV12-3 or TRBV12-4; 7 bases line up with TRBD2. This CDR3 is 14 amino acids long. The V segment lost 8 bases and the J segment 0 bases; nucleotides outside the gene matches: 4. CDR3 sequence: CASFERGSYNEQFF. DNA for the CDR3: TGTGCCAGCTTCGAGCGGGGCTCCTACAATGAGCAGTTCTTC.

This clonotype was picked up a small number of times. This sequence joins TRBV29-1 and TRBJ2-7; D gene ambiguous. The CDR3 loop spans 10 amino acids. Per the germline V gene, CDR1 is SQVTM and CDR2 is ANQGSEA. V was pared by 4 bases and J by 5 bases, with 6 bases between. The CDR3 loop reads CSVAHNEQYF. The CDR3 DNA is TGCAGCGTTGCCCACAACGAGCAGTACTTC.

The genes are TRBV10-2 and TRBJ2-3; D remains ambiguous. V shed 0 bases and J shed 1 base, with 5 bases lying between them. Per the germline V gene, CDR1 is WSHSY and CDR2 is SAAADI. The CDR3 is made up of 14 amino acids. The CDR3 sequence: CASSESGGTDTQYF. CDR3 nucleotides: TGCGCCAGCAGTGAGTCGGGCGGCACAGATACGCAGTATTTT.

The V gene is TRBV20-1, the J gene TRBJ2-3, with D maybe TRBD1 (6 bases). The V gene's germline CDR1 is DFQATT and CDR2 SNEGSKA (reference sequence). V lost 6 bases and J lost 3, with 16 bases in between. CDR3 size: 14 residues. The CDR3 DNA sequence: TGCAGTGCGTCCTACAGGGAAGGGACAGATACGCAGTATTTT. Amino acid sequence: CSASYREGTDTQYF.